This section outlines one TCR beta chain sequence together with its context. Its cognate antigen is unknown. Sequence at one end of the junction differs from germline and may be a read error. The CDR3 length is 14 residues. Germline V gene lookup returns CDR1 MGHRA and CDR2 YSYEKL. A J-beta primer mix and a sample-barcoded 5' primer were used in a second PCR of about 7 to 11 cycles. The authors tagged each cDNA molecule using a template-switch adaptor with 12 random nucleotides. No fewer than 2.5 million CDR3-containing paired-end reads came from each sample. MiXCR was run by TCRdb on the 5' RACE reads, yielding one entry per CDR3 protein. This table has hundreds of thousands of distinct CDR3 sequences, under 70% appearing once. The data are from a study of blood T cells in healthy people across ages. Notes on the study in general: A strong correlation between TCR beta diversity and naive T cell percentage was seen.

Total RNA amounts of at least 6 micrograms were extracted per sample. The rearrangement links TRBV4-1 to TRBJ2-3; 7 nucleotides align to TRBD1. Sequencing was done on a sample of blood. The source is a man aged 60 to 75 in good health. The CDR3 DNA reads TGCGCCTGCAGCCAGGCACAGGGGACAGATACGCAGTATTTT. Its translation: CACSQAQGTDTQYF.